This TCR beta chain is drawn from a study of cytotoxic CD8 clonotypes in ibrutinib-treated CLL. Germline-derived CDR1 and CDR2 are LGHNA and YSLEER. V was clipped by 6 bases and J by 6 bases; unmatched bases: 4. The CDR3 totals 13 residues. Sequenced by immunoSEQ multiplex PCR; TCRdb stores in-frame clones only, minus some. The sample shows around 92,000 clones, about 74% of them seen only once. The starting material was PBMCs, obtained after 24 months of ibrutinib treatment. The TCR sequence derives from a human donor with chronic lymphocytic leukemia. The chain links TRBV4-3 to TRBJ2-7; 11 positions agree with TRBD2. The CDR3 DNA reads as TGCGCCAGCAGTAGCGGGGGGGCCCGCGAGCAGTACTTC. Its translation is CASSSGGAREQYF.